A single sample gave rise to the 10 T cell receptor beta chains below, sequenced in a study of T cell responses to AZD1222 COVID-19 vaccine. TCRdb keeps only in-frame clones here, not all; method: immunoSEQ multiplex PCR. The sample has fewer than 200,000 clones; approximately 87% are singletons. The starting material was peripheral blood, obtained 28 days after the second AZD1222 dose. These receptor sequences come from an adult who received the AZD1222 COVID-19 vaccine.

This clone appeared once. The chain has TRBV7-9 and TRBJ2-5, with D possibly matching TRBD2 (5 bases). The length of the CDR3 is 17 residues. Trimming stripped 5 bases from V and 1 base from J, with 20 bases between. Germline-derived CDR1 and CDR2 are SEHNR and FQNEAQ (reference sequence). CDR3 protein: CASSPPMRATIQETQYF. The DNA of the CDR3 is TGTGCCAGCAGCCCCCCCATGAGGGCAACCATCCAAGAGACCCAGTACTTC.

The DNA for the CDR3 is TGTGCCAGCAGTGACTTCCGGGACACTGAAGCTTTCTTT. Translated, it gives CASSDFRDTEAFF. The chain has TRBV6-2 or TRBV6-3 and TRBJ1-1; D is unclear. The CDR3 has 13 residues. V lost 5 bases and J 3 bases, leaving 10 bases between the germline ends. Germline V gene sequence: CDR1 MNHEY, CDR2 SVGEGT.

This clone was counted between two and nine times. The chain couples TRBV14 to TRBJ2-1; maybe TRBD2 (6 bases). From germline, CDR1 is SGHDN and CDR2 FVKESK. The CDR3 consists of 15 residues. The V gene lost 4 bases and the J gene lost 6 bases, with 16 bases spanning the gap. CDR3 sequence (DNA): TGTGCCAGCAGCCCTGGGACTTTGTACCCCAATGAGCAGTTCTTC. The encoded protein is CASSPGTLYPNEQFF.

This rearrangement joins TRBV30 to TRBJ2-1, with D possibly being TRBD1 or TRBD2 (5 bases each). The germline V gene has CDR1 GTSNPN and CDR2 SVGIG (reference sequence). With 2 bases removed from V and 0 bases from J, the gap between germline ends came to 8 bases. The CDR3 covers 14 residues. CDR3 in DNA: TGTGCCTGGAGTAAGGGGAGCTCCTACAATGAGCAGTTCTTC. Amino acids: CAWSKGSSYNEQFF.

The chain couples TRBV3-1 (or the pseudogene TRBV3-2) to TRBJ1-2; no clear D. Germline CDR1 is LGHDT and CDR2 is YNNKEL (reference sequence). The CDR3 has 13 amino acids. Trimming removed 3 bases from V and 4 bases from J, with 9 bases in between. CDR3 nucleotide sequence: TGTGCCAGCAGCCAGGGCAGCTCCTATGGCTACACCTTC. Protein product: CASSQGSSYGYTF.

The chain carries TRBV9 and TRBJ2-3; TRBD2 matches 9 bases. The CDR3 contains 14 residues. V gave up 5 bases and J gave up 4 bases; unmatched junction bases: 5. Germline V gene sequence: CDR1 SGDLS, CDR2 YYNGEE. The CDR3 DNA sequence: TGTGCCAGCAGTGGGCGGGGGGGCCCAGATACGCAGTATTTT. This codes for CASSGRGGPDTQYF.

J is TRBJ1-5 and V is TRBV27, with 7 nucleotides matching TRBD1. This CDR3 is built from 14 residues. Germline CDR1 is MNHEY and CDR2 is SMNVEV (reference sequence). Unmatched junction bases numbered 9, after V lost 8 bases and J lost 5 bases. CDR3 bases: TGTGCCAGCTCTGGGACAGCTTACTATCAGCCCCAGCATTTT. It specifies CASSGTAYYQPQHF.

The chain recombines TRBV18 with TRBJ2-5, with TRBD1 as a possible D gene (5 bases). Germline-derived CDR1 and CDR2 are KGHSH and LQKENI. Trimming pared 5 bases from V and 5 bases from J, leaving 18 bases between. The CDR3 is made up of 15 amino acids. The CDR3 bases are TGTGCCAGCTCATCTTTGAAAGGGGCTGGGGAGACCCAGTACTTC. Residues: CASSSLKGAGETQYF.

The J gene is TRBJ2-5, the V gene TRBV27; 11 nucleotides line up with TRBD2. The ends lost 9 bases at V and 3 bases at J; junction bases unmatched: 6. CDR1 MNHEY and CDR2 SMNVEV come from the germline V gene (reference sequence). CDR3 size: 14 residues. CDR3 in DNA: TGTGCCAGTCGACGACTAGCGGGGAAAGAGACCCAGTACTTC. This gives the protein CASRRLAGKETQYF.

At least ten counts were recorded for this clone. The V gene is TRBV11-2, the J gene TRBJ1-5, with D unclear. Per the germline V gene, CDR1 is SGHAT and CDR2 is FQNNGV. The V end was cut by 3 bases, the J end by 0 bases, with 3 bases between. CDR3 size: 13 residues. CDR3 nucleotide sequence: TGTGCCAGCAGCTTGTATAGCAATCAGCCCCAGCATTTT. It yields the protein CASSLYSNQPQHF.